Listed below are T cell receptor beta chains from one sample, sequenced in a study of metastatic and nonmetastatic thyroid tumors. TCRdb reanalyzed the PCR reads with MiXCR. Here the sample spans approximately 21,000 clones, roughly 22% being singletons. Sequenced input: blood. These receptors originate from a female donor with papillary thyroid cancer or a benign thyroid nodule (not recorded which). Some clones in this sample may be carry-over from other donors' samples. Each CDR3 is given with its conserved first and last residue. A D gene is named only where the DNA matches it firmly. Not all rows give a size; the values are once, few, many and, for expanded clones, a class.

d_gene	abundance	v_gene	CDR3aa
.	many	TRBV7-9	CASSWGTNYEQYF
TRBD1	.	TRBV6-1	CASSSGTGGEEQYF
.	few	TRBV6-1	CASSREFANTGELFF
TRBD2	many	TRBV6-2/TRBV6-3	CATWTSGQETQYF
TRBD2	many	TRBV5-1	CASGLAGVAGELFF
.	medium-sized	TRBV28	CASRGMLNTEAFF
.	many	TRBV7-2	CASSLVANYGYTF
.	.	TRBV11-2	CASSLTGGAALHF
.	many	TRBV5-1	CASSDSGGSTEAFF
TRBD1	medium-sized	TRBV30	CAWRETGANYGYTF
.	many	TRBV9	CASSVVGGPGNTIYF
.	.	TRBV12-3/TRBV12-4	CASRGQGRDTEAFF
.	few	TRBV6-1	CASSKPGTDYQPQHF
.	many	TRBV15	CATSLRGSGNTIYF
.	.	TRBV20-1	CSARGLGEYTGELFF
.	many	TRBV15	CATRGPRGVFSQNTEAFF
.	many	TRBV7-9	CASSLAEGLLYGYTF
TRBD2	many	TRBV6-2/TRBV6-3	CASRTPGLADNEQFF
.	many	TRBV5-1	CASSWTDRPGPSGDTQYF
.	medium-sized	TRBV27	CASSWTANSPLHF
TRBD2	many	TRBV20-1	CSAWGGLAGSYEQYF
TRBD2	many	TRBV12-3/TRBV12-4	CASRSGTSSTGELFF